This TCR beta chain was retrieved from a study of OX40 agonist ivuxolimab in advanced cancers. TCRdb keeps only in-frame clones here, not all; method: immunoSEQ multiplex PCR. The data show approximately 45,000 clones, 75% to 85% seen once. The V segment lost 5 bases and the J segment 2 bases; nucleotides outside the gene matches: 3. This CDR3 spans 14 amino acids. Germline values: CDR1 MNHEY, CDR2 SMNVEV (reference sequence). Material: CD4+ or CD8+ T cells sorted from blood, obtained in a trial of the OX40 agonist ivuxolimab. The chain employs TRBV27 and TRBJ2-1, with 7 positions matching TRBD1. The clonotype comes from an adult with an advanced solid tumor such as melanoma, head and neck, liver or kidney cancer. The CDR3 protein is CASSVDRAYNEQFF. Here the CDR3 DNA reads TGTGCCAGCAGTGTTGACAGGGCCTACAATGAGCAGTTCTTC.